This T cell receptor beta chain is drawn from a study of T-cell memory formation after mild COVID-19. The J segment lost 2 bases and the V segment lost 3 bases, leaving 5 bases of the junction unmatched. This CDR3 is 15 amino acids long. Germline V gene sequence: CDR1 SGHKS, CDR2 YYEKEE (reference sequence). A word on this clonotype: What it binds is unknown.

TCR alpha and TCR beta cDNA libraries carrying sample barcodes and UMIs came from 5'RACE with constant-segment primers. A single record per CDR3 protein comes from TCRdb applying MiXCR to the 5' RACE reads. Altogether about 270,000 distinct CDR3 sequences are present, over 15% being singletons, with the ten largest covering around 21%. Study-level findings and limits: Contracting CD4+ clones were located mainly in CM and EM, and CD8+ clones in EMRA. The finding that pre-infection memory included some responding clones suggested that cross-reactive memory joined.

The sequence came from a man between 18 and 29 years old who had mild COVID-19 (a few samples of this study predate the infection). Cell type and time point are not known. Sequenced: PBMCs or a T cell subset sorted from them (not recorded which). The chain joins TRBV5-5 to TRBJ2-5; 9 nucleotides match TRBD1. In nucleotides, the CDR3 is TGTGCCAGCAGCTGGACAGGGGAGGGACAAGAGACCCAGTACTTC. This translates into CASSWTGEGQETQYF.